Following are 22 T cell receptor beta chains from one sample sequenced in a study of early T cells in non-severe SARS-CoV-2 infection. TCRdb re-analysed the 5' RACE reads in MiXCR, keeping a single row per CDR3 protein. The sample gives more than 65,000 distinct CDR3 sequences, 9.5% to 15% of which show up once; approximately 2.6% is in the top ten. Specimen: whole blood, collected at baseline. The origin of the receptors is an adult who was a healthcare worker with PCR-confirmed SARS-CoV-2 infection or an uninfected control (not recorded which).

This chain connects TRBV20-1 to TRBJ1-1, with D unresolved. Germline-derived CDR1 and CDR2 are DFQATT and SNEGSKA (reference sequence). V was shortened by 6 bases and J by 7 bases, with 21 bases between the two germline ends. CDR3 size: 14 residues. CDR3 sequence: CSASRSPDSIEAFF. The CDR3 nucleotides read TGCAGTGCCAGCAGGAGTCCCGATTCCATTGAAGCTTTCTTT.

The chain links TRBV10-2 to TRBJ2-3; 7 bases map to TRBD1. V lost 3 bases to trimming and J lost 2 bases; unmatched junction nucleotides: 5. Germline-derived CDR1 and CDR2 are WSHSY and SAAADI. The CDR3 consists of 15 residues. CDR3 sequence (DNA): TGCGCCAGCAGTGACCGGGACAGAACCACAGATACGCAGTATTTT. It yields the protein CASSDRDRTTDTQYF.

This clonotype was observed many times. This sequence joins TRBV5-8 and TRBJ1-5; possible D gene TRBD1, 6 bases. Germline CDR1 and CDR2: SGHTS and YDEGEE. The CDR3 extends over 16 amino acids. V lost 0 bases and J 1 base, leaving 11 bases between the germline ends. The CDR3 DNA reads as TGTGCCAGCAGCTTGGTTCGGGGGGCGAGCAATCAGCCCCAGCATTTT. Its protein is CASSLVRGASNQPQHF.

On this clonotype: A much larger clone sits a single nucleotide away, making a read error possible. This sequence joins TRBV11-2 and TRBJ1-1; D unclear. The CDR3 is 16 residues long. Per germline, CDR1 SGHAT and CDR2 FQNNGV. CDR3 DNA: TGTGCCAGCAGCTTACGGACCGGCGGGGTGAACACTGAAGCTCTCTTT. Translating it yields CASSLRTGGVNTEALF.

V and J are TRBV5-4 and TRBJ2-3, with 9 bases matching TRBD1. This CDR3 has 18 residues. After removal of 4 bases from V and 0 bases from J, the junction contained 12 bases not matched to a gene. Per the germline V gene, CDR1 is SGHNT and CDR2 is YYREEE (reference sequence). CDR3 bases: TGTGCCAGCAGCCATGGACAGGGGCCATCACTAAGCACAGATACGCAGTATTTT. Translation: CASSHGQGPSLSTDTQYF.

The chain combines TRBV7-9 with TRBJ1-1; D might be TRBD1 (6 bases). Germline V gives CDR1 SEHNR, CDR2 FQNEAQ (reference sequence). With 5 bases removed from V and 3 bases from J, the gap between germline ends came to 13 bases. The CDR3 is 14 residues long. The CDR3 nucleotides are TGTGCCAGCAGCCCCACAGGGTCGTACACTGAAGCTTTCTTT. This gives the protein CASSPTGSYTEAFF.

This clonotype came up many times. J is TRBJ1-1 and V is TRBV5-4; 8 bases map to TRBD1. Germline CDR1 SGHNT, CDR2 YYREEE (reference sequence). V lost 0 bases, J lost 4 bases, and 5 bases stayed unmatched. The CDR3 loop spans 15 amino acids. The CDR3, as DNA: TGTGCCAGCAGCTTGGACCAGGGGGCGGGCACTGAAGCTTTCTTT. This sequence encodes CASSLDQGAGTEAFF.

This clonotype has at least ten counts. The chain is built from TRBV7-8 and TRBJ2-7; perhaps TRBD2 as D (5 bases). CDR1 and CDR2 (germline): SGHVS, FQNEAQ. This CDR3 is 14 amino acids long. The V end lost 6 bases, the J end lost 1 base, and 13 bases lay between the germline ends. Written as DNA, the CDR3 is TGTGCCAGCAGTGTCGCGACTACGTCCTACGAGCAGTACTTC. Its translation is CASSVATTSYEQYF.

The chain couples TRBV15 to TRBJ1-1, with D perhaps TRBD1 (6 bases). Germline V lookup: CDR1 LNHNV, CDR2 YYDKDF (reference sequence). The CDR3 has 15 amino acids. V was trimmed by 1 base and J by 1 base, leaving 10 bases between them. The CDR3 nucleotides are TGTGCCACCAGCAGAGGTTTGGACAGGAACACTGAAGCTTTCTTT. Translated: CATSRGLDRNTEAFF.

V is TRBV6-2 or TRBV6-3 and J is TRBJ2-7; TRBD1 matches at 7 bases. CDR3 length: 15 amino acids. Germline-derived CDR1 and CDR2 are MNHEY and SVGEGT. Losses at the gene ends were 5 bases for V and 0 bases for J; bases not matched to a gene: 7. CDR3 nucleotide sequence: TGTGCCAGCAGTGCCGCCGGGACAGCCTCCTACGAGCAGTACTTC. Protein sequence: CASSAAGTASYEQYF.

This clonotype has only a few counts. The gene calls are TRBV6-2 or TRBV6-3 and TRBJ2-3; 10 bases match TRBD2. Germline loops: CDR1 MNHEY, CDR2 SVGEGT. The CDR3 contains 17 residues. V was clipped by 7 bases and J by 3 bases; unmatched bases: 13. Here the CDR3 DNA reads TGTGCCAGCACCTGGGGACGAAGGACTAGCGGAACAGATACGCAGTATTTT. This translates into CASTWGRRTSGTDTQYF.

This clonotype was counted many times. V gene TRBV6-6 combines with J gene TRBJ1-1; TRBD1 aligns across 8 bases. Germline loops: CDR1 MNHNY, CDR2 SVGAGI (reference sequence). This CDR3 has 16 amino acids. The V gene end was trimmed by 5 bases and the J gene end by 2 bases; junction bases not matched to a gene: 10. The CDR3 DNA reads as TGTGCCAGCAGTCCCTTACGACAGGGGTATAACACTGAAGCTTTCTTT. Its protein is CASSPLRQGYNTEAFF.

This chain links TRBV6-1 with TRBJ1-1, with 11 bases aligning to TRBD1. CDR3 length: 13 residues. The junction had 10 bases not matched to a gene; V was cut back by 6 bases and J by 13 bases. The germline CDR1 and CDR2 sequences are MNHNS and SASEGT. CDR3 sequence: CASSIGQGARGFF. CDR3 in DNA: TGTGCCAGCAGCATAGGACAGGGGGCGCGAGGTTTCTTT.

A few counts support this clonotype. V gene TRBV2 combines with J gene TRBJ1-3, with D hard to call. Germline V gene data show CDR1 as SNHLY and CDR2 as FYNNEI. The V gene lost 8 bases and the J gene lost 0 bases, with 11 bases spanning the gap. CDR3 length: 14 residues. The CDR3 loop is CASLSVDSGNTIYF. The CDR3 coding sequence is TGTGCCAGCCTTTCGGTGGACTCTGGAAACACCATATATTTT.

The sample holds a few counts of this clonotype. The rearrangement uses TRBV20-1 and TRBJ1-3; TRBD1 is a possible D gene (5 bases). V was pared by 4 bases and J by 4 bases, with 11 bases between. This CDR3 contains 13 residues. Germline CDR1 DFQATT, CDR2 SNEGSKA (reference sequence). The chain's CDR3 is CSAMGLGGNTIYF. DNA for the CDR3: TGCAGTGCTATGGGGCTAGGAGGAAACACCATATATTTT.

This clonotype was seen only a few times. The V call is TRBV7-9, the J call TRBJ1-1; D is possibly TRBD1 (6 bases). Germline V lookup: CDR1 SEHNR, CDR2 FQNEAQ (reference sequence). V was pared by 5 bases and J by 4 bases, with 17 bases between. The CDR3 length is 15 residues. CDR3 loop: CASSPRGGQGTEAFF. In nucleotides, the CDR3 is TGTGCCAGCAGCCCAAGGGGGGGTCAGGGCACTGAAGCTTTCTTT.

This chain joins TRBV10-3 and TRBJ1-1; 9 nucleotides match TRBD1. This CDR3 has 14 residues. Germline lookup yields CDR1 ENHRY and CDR2 SYGVKD. With V trimmed by 6 bases and J by 4 bases, 6 bases remained unmatched. The CDR3 nucleotides are TGTGCCATCAGGGACAGGGGTAGAGTCACTGAAGCTTTCTTT. As protein: CAIRDRGRVTEAFF.

The V call is TRBV29-1, the J call TRBJ1-2; 11 positions match TRBD1. CDR1 and CDR2 from the germline V gene are SQVTM and ANQGSEA. This CDR3 region has 15 residues. J lost 8 bases, V lost 7 bases, and 15 bases had no gene match. This chain's CDR3 is CSADPGQGEDQGYTF. CDR3 bases: TGCAGCGCCGACCCGGGACAGGGGGAAGATCAGGGCTACACCTTC.

This clonotype was detected a few times. The chain uses TRBV29-1 and TRBJ2-5; a possible D gene is TRBD1 (5 bases). Germline CDR1 SQVTM, CDR2 ANQGSEA. The CDR3 contains 11 residues. Between the trimmed V and J ends, which lost 7 bases and 3 bases, there was a span of 9 bases. The CDR3 region is CSADKEETQYF. In nucleotides, the CDR3 is TGCAGCGCGGACAAGGAAGAGACCCAGTACTTC.

V gene TRBV12-3 or TRBV12-4 combines with J gene TRBJ2-6; no clear D. Trimming removed 0 bases from V and 2 bases from J, with 8 bases in between. CDR3 size: 16 residues. CDR3 bases: TGTGCCAGCAGTTTAGCCATAGGCGCTGGGGCCAACGTCCTGACTTTC. Protein: CASSLAIGAGANVLTF.

In its sample, this clonotype was seen many times. J is TRBJ1-5 and V is TRBV19; TRBD1 might be the D (5 bases). The CDR3 is 15 amino acids. V lost 6 bases and J lost 3, with 15 bases in between. Germline CDR1 is LNHDA and CDR2 is SQIVND (reference sequence). CDR3: CASSSTPGANQPQHF. The DNA for the CDR3 is TGTGCCAGTAGCTCCACGCCTGGGGCCAATCAGCCCCAGCATTTT.

This clonotype was found a few times. The chain carries TRBV7-9 and TRBJ1-6, with 9 bases that match TRBD1. After removal of 2 bases from V and 9 bases from J, the junction contained 5 bases not matched to a gene. The V gene's germline CDR1 is SEHNR and CDR2 FQNEAQ (reference sequence). The CDR3 extends over 15 amino acids. The CDR3 loop reads CASSLSTGGVSPLHF. The CDR3 DNA sequence: TGTGCCAGCAGCTTAAGTACAGGGGGCGTTTCACCCCTCCACTTT.